The 22 T cell receptor beta chains presented below share a single source sample, sequenced in a study of T-cell memory formation after mild COVID-19. Each CDR3 protein gets one entry after TCRdb re-called the 5' RACE reads with MiXCR. Counted here are around 530,000 distinct CDR3 sequences, 20% to 25% occurring once; the ten biggest clones make up approximately 8.4%. The sequenced sample consisted of PBMCs or a T cell subset sorted from them (not recorded which). The source is an adult woman who had mild COVID-19 (a few samples of this study predate the infection). Cell type and time point are not known.

The table lists this clonotype with a few counts. The chain uses TRBV6-5 and TRBJ1-3, with no clear D. This CDR3 has 15 residues. Trimming removed 8 bases at V and 2 bases at J, with 16 bases between. CDR1 is MNHEY, CDR2 SVGAGI, per germline. In nucleotides, the CDR3 is TGTGCCAGCGCCCTAGGACGGATGGCTGGAAACACCATATATTTT. This encodes CASALGRMAGNTIYF.

V gene TRBV3-1 combines with J gene TRBJ1-2, with D possibly matching TRBD1 (5 bases). The ends were cut back, 3 bases at V and 7 bases at J, with 9 bases in the middle. The CDR3 spans 12 residues. CDR1 is LGHDT and CDR2 is YNNKEL in the germline V gene (reference sequence). CDR3 sequence (DNA): TGTGCCAGCAGCCAGAGGGGCGGTGGCTACACCTTC. Protein: CASSQRGGGYTF.

This clonotype has more than one count but fewer than ten. This rearrangement joins TRBV5-6 to TRBJ2-3; 10 bases map to TRBD2. Germline V lookup: CDR1 SGHDT, CDR2 YYEEEE. V dropped 7 bases and J dropped 3; count of bases not matched to a gene: 8. The CDR3 spans 15 residues. Here the CDR3 DNA reads TGTGCCAGCCTGCCGGGACTAGCGCGTACAGATACGCAGTATTTT. Amino acid sequence: CASLPGLARTDTQYF.

The chain has TRBV7-6 and TRBJ2-1; perhaps TRBD1 as D (6 bases). Germline assignment: CDR1 SGHVS and CDR2 FNYEAQ. V lost 3 bases to trimming and J lost 9 bases, with 18 bases between them. The CDR3 runs to 15 residues. In DNA, the CDR3 is TGTGCCAGCAGCTTGGGACAAATAGGTAGCTTTGAGCAGTTCTTC. Translated: CASSLGQIGSFEQFF.

This clonotype was counted many times. The gene calls are TRBV3-1 and TRBJ1-3; D gene uncertain. Trimming shortened V by 5 bases and J by 4 bases, and 12 bases separated the two germline ends. Looked up from germline, CDR1 is LGHDT and CDR2 is YNNKEL (reference sequence). This CDR3 has 14 residues. CDR3 nucleotide sequence: TGTGCCAGCAGCTGGAATGCGAGGGGAAACACCATATATTTT. Translated: CASSWNARGNTIYF.

The J gene is TRBJ1-2, the V gene TRBV5-1, with 8 nucleotides matching TRBD1. The CDR3 covers 16 residues. Unmatched junction bases numbered 11, after V lost 4 bases and J lost 3 bases. Germline V CDR1 and CDR2: SGHRS, YFSETQ. The CDR3 spells CASSTGGRDAYYGYTF. The CDR3 DNA reads TGCGCCAGCAGCACAGGGGGTCGGGACGCTTACTATGGCTACACCTTC. Using reference TRBV5-1 and TRBJ1-2 for the parts outside the CDR3, the full variable domain is KAGVTQTPRYLIKTRGQQVTLSCSPISGHRSVSWYQQTPGQGLQFLFEYFSETQRNKGNFPGRFSGRQFSNSRSEMNVSTLELGDSALYLCASSTGGRDAYYGYTFGSGTRLTVV.

This clonotype has just a few counts. The chain couples TRBV7-2 to TRBJ2-5; 7 bases align to TRBD2. Germline V gene sequence: CDR1 SGHTA, CDR2 FQGNSA. CDR3 length: 15 amino acids. V lost 3 bases to trimming and J lost 5 bases; unmatched junction nucleotides: 9. The CDR3 is CASSLSRTRGETQYF. The CDR3 nucleotides read TGTGCCAGCAGCTTGAGTAGGACTAGAGGGGAGACCCAGTACTTC.

The chain is built from TRBV30 and TRBJ2-7; tentative D call: TRBD1 (5 bases). The CDR3 loop spans 12 amino acids. V lost 2 bases, J lost 11 bases, and 16 bases lay in between. Germline V CDR1 and CDR2: GTSNPN, SVGIG (reference sequence). The CDR3 is CAWSPSGKGKYF. The CDR3 DNA follows: TGTGCCTGGAGTCCGTCAGGGAAGGGAAAGTACTTC.

The chain is built from TRBV6-6 and TRBJ1-1, with 8 nucleotides matching TRBD1. V shed 6 bases, J shed 7 bases, and the junction held 4 bases outside the gene matches. Germline V lookup: CDR1 MNHNY, CDR2 SVGAGI (reference sequence). CDR3 size: 12 residues. The CDR3 reads CASRGTGHEAFF. CDR3 DNA sequence: TGTGCCAGCAGAGGGACAGGACATGAAGCTTTCTTT.

The CDR3 spells CASSLLRERETSYEQYF. The DNA of the CDR3 is TGTGCCAGCAGCCTCCTTAGAGAGCGGGAGACCTCCTACGAGCAGTACTTC. The rearrangement joins TRBV6-2 or TRBV6-3 to TRBJ2-7; TRBD2 matches at 8 bases. Germline CDR1 reads MNHEY; CDR2 reads SVGEGT. V lost 6 bases, J lost 0 bases, and 13 bases stayed unmatched. CDR3 length: 17 amino acids.

V usage is TRBV27 and J usage is TRBJ2-7; no clear D. The CDR3 spans 13 residues. Germline assignment: CDR1 MNHEY and CDR2 SMNVEV (reference sequence). Trimming stripped 5 bases from V and 4 bases from J, with 12 bases between. The CDR3: CASSPGPFYEQYF. Written as DNA, the CDR3 is TGTGCCAGCAGTCCCGGACCTTTTTACGAGCAGTACTTC.

This chain uses TRBV12-3 or TRBV12-4 with TRBJ2-7, with 7 bases that match TRBD1. Trimming took 4 bases from V and 1 from J; bases not matched to a gene: 13. The CDR3 length is 17 residues. CDR3 sequence (DNA): TGTGCCAGCAGTTCCCAGTTCGGGACAGTTCCTTCCTACGAGCAGTACTTC. This sequence encodes CASSSQFGTVPSYEQYF.

This sequence joins TRBV15 and TRBJ1-1; D not resolved. CDR1 and CDR2 (germline): LNHNV, YYDKDF (reference sequence). V lost 6 bases to trimming and J lost 12 bases, with 14 bases between them. The CDR3 has 11 residues. The DNA for the CDR3 is TGTGCCACCAGTTCTAGGGTGTCAACTTTCTTT. Encoded protein: CATSSRVSTFF. The entire variable domain, with the rest obtained from reference TRBV15 and TRBJ1-1, is as follows: DAMVIQNPRYQVTQFGKPVTLSCSQTLNHNVMYWYQQKSSQAPKLLFHYYDKDFNNEADTPDNFQSRRPNTSFCFLDIRSPGLGDTAMYLCATSSRVSTFFGQGTRLTVV.

The sample holds a few counts of this clonotype. The conserved closing phenylalanine or tryptophan is absent in this CDR3, likely reflecting a read error. V is TRBV5-6 and J is TRBJ2-3; the match to TRBD2 covers 7 bases. Germline V gene lookup returns CDR1 SGHDT and CDR2 YYEEEE. The CDR3 is made up of 17 amino acids. With V trimmed by 4 bases and J by 2 bases, 13 bases remained unmatched. DNA for the CDR3: TGTGCCAGCAGCCCCAACGCCGGGACTAAGAACACAGATACGCAGTATTCT. Translating it yields CASSPNAGTKNTDTQYS.

This clonotype has a handful of counts. This chain links TRBV12-3 or TRBV12-4 with TRBJ1-5; no clear D. There are 12 residues in the CDR3. V was pared by 3 bases and J by 7 bases, with 7 bases between. The CDR3 DNA reads as TGTGCCAGCAGTTTGGCAGCGCAGCCCCAGCATTTT. Its translation: CASSLAAQPQHF.

The chain combines TRBV19 with TRBJ2-7, with a tentative D call TRBD1 (6 bases). V was shortened by 3 bases and J by 3 bases, with 12 bases between the two germline ends. Per the germline V gene, CDR1 is LNHDA and CDR2 is SQIVND (reference sequence). This CDR3 has 14 amino acids. The CDR3 DNA follows: TGTGCCAGTAGTATGGGGGCTGATAACTACGAGCAGTACTTC. The encoded protein is CASSMGADNYEQYF.

The genes are TRBV20-1 and TRBJ2-7, with 7 bases lining up with TRBD2. CDR1 DFQATT and CDR2 SNEGSKA come from the germline V gene (reference sequence). The CDR3 has 16 residues. With V trimmed by 0 bases and J by 0 bases, 8 bases remained unmatched. The CDR3 DNA follows: TGCAGTGCTAGAGATGGGGGGGAGCCGGGCTCCTACGAGCAGTACTTC. It is translated as CSARDGGEPGSYEQYF.

This clonotype was counted only a few times. The DNA for the CDR3 is TGTGCCAGCAGCTTAGCTTTAGCGGGAGGTCAGGGCGAGCAGTACTTC. It is translated as CASSLALAGGQGEQYF. The chain couples TRBV7-9 to TRBJ2-7; 10 bases agree with TRBD2. In germline, CDR1 is SEHNR, CDR2 FQNEAQ (reference sequence). The CDR3 loop spans 16 amino acids. V lost 0 bases to trimming and J lost 6 bases; unmatched junction nucleotides: 8.

The V and J genes are TRBV7-9 and TRBJ2-5; TRBD2 matches 13 bases. Per germline, CDR1 SEHNR and CDR2 FQNEAQ (reference sequence). Trimming cost V 5 bases and J 5 bases; bases outside gene matches: 8. CDR3 size: 16 residues. The CDR3 here is CASSRGLAGVIETQYF. For the CDR3, the DNA is TGTGCCAGCAGCCGCGGACTAGCGGGGGTCATTGAGACCCAGTACTTC. Complete variable domain (other parts from reference TRBV7-9 and TRBJ2-5): DTGVSQNPRHKITKRGQNVTFRCDPISEHNRLYWYRQTLGQGPEFLTYFQNEAQLEKSRLLSDRFSAERPKGSFSTLEIQRTEQGDSAMYLCASSRGLAGVIETQYFGPGTRLLVL.

The chain joins TRBV3-1 to TRBJ1-1; TRBD1 might be the D (5 bases). The CDR3 loop spans 17 amino acids. Germline lookup yields CDR1 LGHDT and CDR2 YNNKEL (reference sequence). V was trimmed by 1 base and J by 3 bases, leaving 18 bases between them. DNA for the CDR3: TGTGCCAGCAGCCAAGGCGCCTGGGTGGGGGAGCACACTGAAGCTTTCTTT. Translated: CASSQGAWVGEHTEAFF.

The table lists this clonotype with a few counts. This chain connects TRBV6-2 or TRBV6-3 to TRBJ1-4; perhaps TRBD1 as D (6 bases). The germline V gene has CDR1 MNHEY and CDR2 SVGEGT. The V end lost 6 bases, the J end lost 8 bases, and 16 bases lay between the germline ends. This CDR3 contains 14 residues. DNA of the CDR3: TGTGCCAGCAGAGGAACGGGGGCTGGAGAAAAACTGTTTTTT. Translation gives CASRGTGAGEKLFF.

This clonotype has more than one count but fewer than ten. V and J are TRBV7-8 and TRBJ1-6; D possibly corresponds to TRBD1 (5 bases). Trimming shortened V by 0 bases and J by 7 bases, and 7 bases separated the two germline ends. Per the germline V gene, CDR1 is SGHVS and CDR2 is FQNEAQ. There are 14 residues in the CDR3. The CDR3 is CASSLAWGNSPLHF. The CDR3 DNA reads TGTGCCAGCAGCTTAGCGTGGGGGAATTCACCCCTCCACTTT. Supplemented by reference TRBV7-8 and TRBJ1-6, the full variable domain reads GAGVSQSPRYKVAKRGQDVALRCDPISGHVSLFWYQQALGQGPEFLTYFQNEAQLDKSGLPSDRFFAERPEGSVSTLKIQRTQQEDSAVYLCASSLAWGNSPLHFGNGTRLTVT.